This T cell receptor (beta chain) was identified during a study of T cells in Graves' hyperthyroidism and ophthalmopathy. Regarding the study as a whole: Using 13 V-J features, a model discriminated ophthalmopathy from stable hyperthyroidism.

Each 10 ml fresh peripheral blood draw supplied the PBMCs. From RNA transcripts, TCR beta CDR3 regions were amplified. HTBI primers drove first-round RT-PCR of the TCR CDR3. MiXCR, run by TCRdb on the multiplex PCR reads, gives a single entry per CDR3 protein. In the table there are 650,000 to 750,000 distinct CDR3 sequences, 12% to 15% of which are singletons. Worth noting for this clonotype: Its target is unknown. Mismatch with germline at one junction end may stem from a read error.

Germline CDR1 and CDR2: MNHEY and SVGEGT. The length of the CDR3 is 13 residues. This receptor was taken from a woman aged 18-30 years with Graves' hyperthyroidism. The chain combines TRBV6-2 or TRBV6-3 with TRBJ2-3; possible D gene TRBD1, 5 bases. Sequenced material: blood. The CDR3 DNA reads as TGTGCCAGCAGTTACTGGGGCACAGATACGCGGTATTTT. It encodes CASSYWGTDTRYF.